Listed below are T cell receptor beta chains from one sample, sequenced in a study of cytomegalovirus exposure and HLA in healthy donors. The repertoire was sequenced with immunoSEQ multiplex PCR; TCRdb's copy has only in-frame clones and lacks some. The sample yields around 100,000 clones, roughly 78% seen once. The sample taken for sequencing was PBMCs. These receptors all come from a woman aged 35 to 49 in good health and CMV-seronegative. Each CDR3 is given with its conserved first and last residue. The order of the fields is CDR3 protein, clone size, D gene, V gene. D genes are given only for firm matches. Where a row states a size, it is once, few, many or the class of an expanded clone; other rows omit it.

CASSPRAGGNTIYF,NA,NA,TRBV18
CASSLPDRAGETQYF,once,TRBD1,TRBV11-2
CASTGQGFGKLFF,NA,TRBD1,TRBV2
CASSHVRGGGMDEQFF,few,NA,TRBV7-2
CASSREGKNIQYF,NA,TRBD2,TRBV13
CASSRGLAGGPDTGELFF,few,TRBD2,TRBV5-4
CAISEGQTYEQYF,NA,NA,TRBV10-3
CASAELAGPESYEQYF,NA,TRBD2,TRBV7-8
CASSGQGGYEQYF,NA,NA,TRBV21-1
CASSVADASGGLGPDTQYF,NA,TRBD2,TRBV9
CSVGPGGPSNTEAFF,NA,NA,TRBV29-1
CASSYSTGEYTGELFF,NA,NA,TRBV6-5
CASTRGEGNNEQFF,NA,NA,TRBV5-8
CAWRVKGTDTQYF,NA,NA,TRBV30
CASRWDRATDTQYF,once,TRBD1,TRBV5-6
CASSFRNRGSRFDSPLHF,once,TRBD1,TRBV27
CASSKRQVNSPLHF,once,NA,TRBV19
CASSKPGLETQYF,once,NA,TRBV11-2
CAISQPSSPYNEQFF,NA,NA,TRBV10-3
CASRSGGTFSGNTIYF,NA,NA,TRBV10-2
CAISDLAGGTGGELFF,NA,TRBD2,TRBV10-3
CASSQPTTGARNYGYTF,few,TRBD1,TRBV23-1
CASSLPGAGNEKLFF,NA,NA,TRBV5-6
CASSYTNQPQHF,once,NA,TRBV7-2
CSVGTSPTDTQYF,NA,NA,TRBV29-1
CATVTGGMGNTEAFF,NA,TRBD1,TRBV28
CATSRETGGRTDTQYF,NA,TRBD1,TRBV15
CASSNSANTEAFF,NA,NA,TRBV19
CASARAGNQPQHF,NA,NA,TRBV6-1
CASSLVPATGGTEAFF,NA,TRBD1,TRBV7-2
CASSLIAGGGETQYF,NA,TRBD2,TRBV5-4
CASNRFSRAEAFF,NA,NA,TRBV28
CASSIPGKGETQYF,NA,NA,TRBV19
CASSLAPGLAGGPGRNEQYF,NA,TRBD2,TRBV7-2
CAWNPQSNQPQHF,NA,NA,TRBV30
CASSQESPLWLGLTF,few,NA,TRBV4-2
CASRSGGTYNEQFF,few,TRBD2,TRBV28
CASSGGGTSGSYNEQFF,NA,TRBD2,TRBV5-1
CASSLSQGAHQFF,NA,TRBD1,TRBV11-3
CASSLTGGRDTEAFF,NA,TRBD1,TRBV7-9